This TCR beta chain was observed in a study of shared clonotypes between healthy human individuals. Study-wide results and caveats: Generally, naive subsets (rather than memory subsets) showed larger estimated richness.

Concerning this clone itself: The antigen is not known.

This table comes from immunoSEQ multiplex PCR, and its TCRdb copy is limited to in-frame clones, with some not included. Of about 2.4 million clones listed, roughly 93% were seen once; the top ten hold more than 0.35%. The sample consisted of naive CD4+ T cells from PBMCs. Sample subset: CD45RA+ positively selected. This clonotype was obtained from a young man in good health. Some clones in this sample may be carry-over from other donors' samples.

The CDR3 coding sequence is TGTGCCAGCAGTGTAGTCGGTGGATGGGACACTGAAGCTTTCTTT. Translated: CASSVVGGWDTEAFF. J is TRBJ1-1 and V is TRBV5-4; D unclear. CDR1 and CDR2 (germline): SGHNT, YYREEE (reference sequence). Deletions cut 5 bases from V and 3 bases from J, with 17 bases between. The CDR3 totals 15 residues.